This T cell receptor beta chain was sequenced in a study of blood T cells in healthy people across ages. Study-wide points: The authors considered diversity estimates from one million T cells to be underestimates. Per million T cells, TCR beta diversity dropped about linearly as age rose.

Donors each provided 9.5 to 10 milliliters of peripheral blood. This clonotype was counted between two and nine times. Its antigen is undetermined. V was cut by 4 bases and J by 5 bases, with 8 bases left in between. The CDR3 loop spans 11 amino acids. Looked up from germline, CDR1 is SQVTM and CDR2 is ANQGSEA. The use of a sample-barcoded 5' primer and a J-beta primer mix characterized a second PCR of about 7 to 12 cycles. CDR3-containing paired-end reads numbered at least 2.5 million in each sample. TCRdb re-called the 5' RACE reads through MiXCR, storing one row per CDR3 protein. The table has 1.5 million to 2 million distinct CDR3 sequences, roughly 30% seen once.

The specimen sequenced was blood. The sequence was obtained from a woman under 40 in good health. This chain joins TRBV29-1 and TRBJ1-1; no reliable D call. DNA for the CDR3: TGCAGCGTTGGGACCGAAACTGAAGCTTTCTTT. Amino acid sequence: CSVGTETEAFF.